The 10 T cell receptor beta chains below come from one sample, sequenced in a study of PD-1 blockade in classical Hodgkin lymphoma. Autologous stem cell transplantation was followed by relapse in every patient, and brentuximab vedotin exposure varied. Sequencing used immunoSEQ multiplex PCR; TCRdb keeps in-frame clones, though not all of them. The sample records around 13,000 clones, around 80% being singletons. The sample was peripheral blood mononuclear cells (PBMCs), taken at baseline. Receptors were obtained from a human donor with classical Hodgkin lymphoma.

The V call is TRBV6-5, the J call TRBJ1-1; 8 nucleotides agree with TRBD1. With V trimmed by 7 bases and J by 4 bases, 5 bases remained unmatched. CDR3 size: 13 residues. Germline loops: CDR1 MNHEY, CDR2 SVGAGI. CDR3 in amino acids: CASTSGGITEAFF. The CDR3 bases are TGTGCCAGCACGTCAGGGGGCATCACTGAAGCTTTCTTT.

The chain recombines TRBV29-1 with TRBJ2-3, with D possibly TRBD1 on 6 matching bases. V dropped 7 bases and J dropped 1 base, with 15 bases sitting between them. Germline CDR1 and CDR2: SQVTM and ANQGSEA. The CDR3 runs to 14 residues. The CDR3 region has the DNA TGCAGCGCCCTAACAGGGCTTGGCACAGATACGCAGTATTTT. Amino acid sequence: CSALTGLGTDTQYF.

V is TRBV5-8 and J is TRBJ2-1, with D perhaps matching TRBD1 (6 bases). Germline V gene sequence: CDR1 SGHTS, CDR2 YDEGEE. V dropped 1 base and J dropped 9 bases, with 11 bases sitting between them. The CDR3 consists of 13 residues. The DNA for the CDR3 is TGTGCCAGCAGCTTGTTGAGGGGGAGTGAGCAGTTCTTC. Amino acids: CASSLLRGSEQFF.

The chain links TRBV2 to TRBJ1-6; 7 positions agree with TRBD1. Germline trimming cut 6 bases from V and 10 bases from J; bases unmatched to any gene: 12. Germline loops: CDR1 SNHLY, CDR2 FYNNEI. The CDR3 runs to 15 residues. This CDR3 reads CASSLQGSDLSPLHF. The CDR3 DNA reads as TGTGCCAGCAGCCTACAGGGGAGCGACTTGTCACCCCTCCACTTT.

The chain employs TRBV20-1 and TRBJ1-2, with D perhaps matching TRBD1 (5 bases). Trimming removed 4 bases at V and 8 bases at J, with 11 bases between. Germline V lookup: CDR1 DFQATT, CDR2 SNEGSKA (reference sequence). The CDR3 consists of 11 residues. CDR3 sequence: CSAKRGDGYTF. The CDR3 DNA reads TGCAGTGCTAAAAGAGGGGACGGCTACACCTTC.

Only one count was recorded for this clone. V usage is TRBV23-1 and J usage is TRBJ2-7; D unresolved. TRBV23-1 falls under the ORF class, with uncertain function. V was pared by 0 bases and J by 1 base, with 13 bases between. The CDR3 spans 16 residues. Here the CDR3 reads CASSQSKSSRSYEQYF. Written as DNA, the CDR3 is TGCGCCAGCAGTCAATCCAAAAGTTCGCGGTCCTACGAGCAGTACTTC.

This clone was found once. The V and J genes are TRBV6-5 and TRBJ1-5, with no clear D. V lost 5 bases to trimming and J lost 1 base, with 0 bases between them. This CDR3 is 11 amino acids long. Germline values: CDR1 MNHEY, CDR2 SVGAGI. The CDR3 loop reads CASSSNQPQHF. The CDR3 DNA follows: TGTGCCAGCAGTAGCAATCAGCCCCAGCATTTT.

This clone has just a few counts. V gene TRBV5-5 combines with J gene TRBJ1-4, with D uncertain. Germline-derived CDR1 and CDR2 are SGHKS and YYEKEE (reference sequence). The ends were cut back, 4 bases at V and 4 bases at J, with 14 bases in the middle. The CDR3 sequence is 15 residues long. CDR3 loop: CASSPEPGVNEKLFF. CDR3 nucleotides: TGTGCCAGCAGCCCGGAGCCAGGAGTTAATGAAAAACTGTTTTTT. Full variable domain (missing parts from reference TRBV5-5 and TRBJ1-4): DAGVTQSPTHLIKTRGQQVTLRCSPISGHKSVSWYQQVLGQGPQFIFQYYEKEERGRGNFPDRFSARQFPNYSSELNVNALLLGDSALYLCASSPEPGVNEKLFFGSGTQLSVL.

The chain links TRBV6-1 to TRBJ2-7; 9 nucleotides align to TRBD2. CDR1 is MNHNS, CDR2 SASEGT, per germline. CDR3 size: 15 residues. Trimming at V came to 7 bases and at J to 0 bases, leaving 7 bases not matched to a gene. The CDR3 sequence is CASIPAGGSSYEQYF. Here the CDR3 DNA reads TGTGCCAGCATTCCTGCGGGGGGGAGCTCCTACGAGCAGTACTTC.

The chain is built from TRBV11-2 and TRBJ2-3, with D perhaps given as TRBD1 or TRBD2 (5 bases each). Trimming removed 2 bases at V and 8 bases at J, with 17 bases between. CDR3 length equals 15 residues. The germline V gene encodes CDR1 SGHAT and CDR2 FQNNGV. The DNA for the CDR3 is TGTGCCAGCAGCTTACTCCGGGAAACAGGCGCTACGCAGTATTTT. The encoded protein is CASSLLRETGATQYF. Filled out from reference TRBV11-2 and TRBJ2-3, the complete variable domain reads EAGVAQSPRYKIIEKRQSVAFWCNPISGHATLYWYQQILGQGPKLLIQFQNNGVVDDSQLPKDRFSAERLKGVDSTLKIQPAKLEDSAVYLCASSLLRETGATQYFGPGTRLTVL.